This T cell receptor (beta chain) appears in the sequencing data of a study of tumor-infiltrating lymphocytes in oesophageal squamous cell carcinoma. MiXCR, applied by TCRdb to the PCR reads, yields one record per CDR3 protein. The sample has about 12,000 distinct CDR3 sequences, over 50% seen once. The CDR3 extends over 15 amino acids. Germline assignment: CDR1 ENHRY and CDR2 SYGVKD. The rearrangement uses TRBV10-3 and TRBJ2-5; TRBD1 is a possible D gene (6 bases). The J call is in doubt because the DNA end fits TRBJ2-7 better. The receptor comes from a female donor with esophageal squamous cell carcinoma. Sequenced sample: esophageal tumor tissue. The CDR3 sequence: CAISPFGTLDYEQYF. The CDR3 DNA is TGTGCCATCAGCCCCTTCGGGACACTAGACTACGAGCAGTACTTC.